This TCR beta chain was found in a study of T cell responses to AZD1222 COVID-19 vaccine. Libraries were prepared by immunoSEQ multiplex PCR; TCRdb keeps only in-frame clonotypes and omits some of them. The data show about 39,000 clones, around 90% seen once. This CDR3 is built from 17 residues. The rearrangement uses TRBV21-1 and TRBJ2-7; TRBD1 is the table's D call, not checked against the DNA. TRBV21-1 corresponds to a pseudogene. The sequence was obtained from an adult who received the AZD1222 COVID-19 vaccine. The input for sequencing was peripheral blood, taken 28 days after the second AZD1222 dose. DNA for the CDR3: TGTGCCAGCAGCAAAGATGACAGGCAGGGGGACGTCTACGAGCAGTACTTC. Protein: CASSKDDRQGDVYEQYF.